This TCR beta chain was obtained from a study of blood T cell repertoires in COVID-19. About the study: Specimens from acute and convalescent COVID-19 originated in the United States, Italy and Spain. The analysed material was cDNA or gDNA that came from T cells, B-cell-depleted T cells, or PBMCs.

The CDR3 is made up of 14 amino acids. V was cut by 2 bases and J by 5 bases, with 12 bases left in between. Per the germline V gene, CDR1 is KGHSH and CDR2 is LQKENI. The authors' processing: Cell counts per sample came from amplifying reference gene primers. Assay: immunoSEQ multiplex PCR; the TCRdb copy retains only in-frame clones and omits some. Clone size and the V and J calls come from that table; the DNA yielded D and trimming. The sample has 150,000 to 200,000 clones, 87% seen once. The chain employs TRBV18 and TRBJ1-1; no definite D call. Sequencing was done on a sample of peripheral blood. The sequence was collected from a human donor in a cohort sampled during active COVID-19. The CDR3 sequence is CASSPLGRRTEAFF. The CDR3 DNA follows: TGTGCCAGCTCACCATTAGGGAGAAGGACTGAAGCTTTCTTT. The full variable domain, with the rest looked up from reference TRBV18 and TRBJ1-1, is NAGVMQNPRHLVRRRGQEARLRCSPMKGHSHVYWYRQLPEEGLKFMVYLQKENIIDESGMPKERFSAEFPKEGPSILRIQQVVRGDSAAYFCASSPLGRRTEAFFGQGTRLTVV.